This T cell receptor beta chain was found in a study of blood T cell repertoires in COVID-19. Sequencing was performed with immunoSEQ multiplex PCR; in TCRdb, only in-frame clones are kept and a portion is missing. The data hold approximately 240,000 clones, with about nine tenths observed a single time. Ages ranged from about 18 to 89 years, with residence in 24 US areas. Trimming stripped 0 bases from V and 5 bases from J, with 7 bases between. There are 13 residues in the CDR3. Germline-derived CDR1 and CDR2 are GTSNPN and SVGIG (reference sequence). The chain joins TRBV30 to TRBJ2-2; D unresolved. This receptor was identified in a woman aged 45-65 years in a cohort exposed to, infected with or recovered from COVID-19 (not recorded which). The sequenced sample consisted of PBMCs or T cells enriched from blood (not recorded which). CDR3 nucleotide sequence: TGTGCCTGGAGTGTAATCTCTACCGGGGAGCTGTTTTTT. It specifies CAWSVISTGELFF.